The clone carrying this T cell receptor (beta chain) was recorded many times. The antigen remains undetermined. Unique molecular identifiers were affixed to discrete cDNA molecules within the library. TCRdb called the RACE reads again in MiXCR, with one record for every CDR3 protein. The profile shows 45,000 to 60,000 distinct CDR3 sequences, around 9.4% of them singletons. Between the trimmed V and J ends, which lost 5 bases and 4 bases, there was a span of 8 bases. This CDR3 contains 13 residues. Germline CDR1 reads MRHNA; CDR2 reads SNTAGT. Time point here: pre-sensitization, week 0. Documented treatment: therapeutic diphenylcyclopropenone sensitization with weekly scalp DPC. Ahead of each patch test application, blood was drawn. This entry is derived from a study of human T cells and chemical hapten exposure. Study-level background: Subjects had 2% DPC placed on roughly 2 cm by roughly 2 cm of upper inner arm skin for sensitization. Findings of the study overall: TCRs above 1 in 1000 frequency stayed constant with DPC sensitization.

V is TRBV6-4 and J is TRBJ2-2; perhaps TRBD1 as D (5 bases). The sequence derives from a woman aged 40 to 50 with alopecia areata. Some clones in this sample may be carry-over from other donors' samples. This specimen consisted of whole blood, obtained in connection with sensitization to the hapten diphenylcyclopropenone (DPC). The CDR3, as DNA: TGTGCCAGCAGTTCAGGGTCCACCGGGGAGCTGTTTTTT. Translation: CASSSGSTGELFF.